This entry lists 6 T cell receptor beta chains sequenced from one sample in a study of early T cells in non-severe SARS-CoV-2 infection. Via MiXCR, TCRdb re-called the 5' RACE reads, giving one row per CDR3 protein. The sample shows approximately 60,000 distinct CDR3 sequences, approximately 12% of them seen only once. Specimen: whole blood. All receptors come from an adult who was a healthcare worker with PCR-confirmed SARS-CoV-2 infection or an uninfected control (not recorded which).

A few counts support this clonotype. V gene TRBV3-1 combines with J gene TRBJ1-5; D not certain. Trimming pared 0 bases from V and 4 bases from J, leaving 13 bases between. From germline, CDR1 is LGHDT and CDR2 YNNKEL (reference sequence). This CDR3 contains 16 residues. CDR3 residues: CASSQDESRSNQPQHF. As DNA, the CDR3 is TGTGCCAGCAGCCAAGATGAGTCACGGAGTAATCAGCCCCAGCATTTT.

This rearrangement joins TRBV29-1 to TRBJ2-2; D is undetermined. The germline V and J ends were trimmed by 5 bases and 5 bases, with 6 bases remaining between them. Germline V gene sequence: CDR1 SQVTM, CDR2 ANQGSEA. The CDR3 length is 11 residues. The CDR3 region has the DNA TGCAGCGTTACAGAAACCGGGGAGCTGTTTTTT. It codes for CSVTETGELFF.

This clonotype was recorded at least ten times. V and J are TRBV7-6 and TRBJ2-3; no clear D. The germline V and J ends were trimmed by 1 base and 5 bases, with 10 bases remaining between them. CDR3 size: 14 residues. Germline values: CDR1 SGHVS, CDR2 FNYEAQ. The CDR3 DNA sequence: TGTGCCAGCAGCTTAGGTAGTAGCCGAGATACGCAGTATTTT. As protein: CASSLGSSRDTQYF. Based on the CDR3 plus reference TRBV7-6 and TRBJ2-3, the full variable domain is GAGVSQSPRYKVTKRGQDVALRCDPISGHVSLYWYRQALGQGPEFLTYFNYEAQQDKSGLPNDRFSAERPEGSISTLTIQRTEQRDSAMYRCASSLGSSRDTQYFGPGTRLTVL.

This clonotype turned up a few times. The chain joins TRBV5-1 to TRBJ1-3; TRBD1 is a possible D gene (5 bases). Germline CDR1 is SGHRS and CDR2 is YFSETQ. The CDR3 sequence is 15 residues long. V was shortened by 0 bases and J by 4 bases, with 11 bases between the two germline ends. Here the CDR3 DNA reads TGCGCCAGCAGCTTGGCGTCAGGGTACGGAAACACCATATATTTT. Its protein product is CASSLASGYGNTIYF.

The chain is built from TRBV10-2 and TRBJ1-1; no reliable D call. CDR1 is WSHSY and CDR2 is SAAADI in the germline V gene. Deletions cut 3 bases from V and 0 bases from J, with 14 bases between. The CDR3 extends over 16 amino acids. For the CDR3, the DNA is TGCGCCAGCAGTGATAGGTCGGGAGTCATGAACACTGAAGCTTTCTTT. Encoded protein: CASSDRSGVMNTEAFF.

This clonotype has at least ten counts. The CDR3 is CASSLGADSRNEKLFF. In DNA form, the CDR3 reads TGCGCCAGCAGCTTGGGGGCGGACAGCCGCAATGAAAAACTGTTTTTT. The chain links TRBV5-1 to TRBJ1-4; possibly TRBD1 for D (6 bases). Per the germline V gene, CDR1 is SGHRS and CDR2 is YFSETQ. The CDR3 runs to 16 residues. V gave up 0 bases and J gave up 5 bases, with 14 bases separating them.